These T cell receptor beta chains were read from a single sample in a study of T cells in Graves' hyperthyroidism and ophthalmopathy. Using its own MiXCR run on the multiplex PCR reads, TCRdb lists one record per CDR3 protein. The sample comprises about 380,000 distinct CDR3 sequences, about 18% of which are singletons, and 40% rests with the top ten. The sequenced sample was blood. The receptors come from a man younger than 35 with Graves' ophthalmopathy. The CDR3 runs from the conserved cysteine through the conserved F or W. The order of the fields is D gene, J gene, clone size, V gene, CDR3 protein, CDR3 DNA. A D gene is named only where the DNA matches it firmly. The listing skips clone size in some rows; elsewhere it reads once, few, many or a size class.

NA | TRBJ1-1 | many | TRBV18 | CASSPLLGGDTEAFF | TGTGCCAGCTCACCCCTATTAGGGGGAGATACTGAAGCTTTCTTT
NA | TRBJ2-7 | few | TRBV5-1 | CASSLDPGGPVSYEQYF | TGCGCCAGCAGCTTGGACCCAGGGGGGCCCGTCTCCTACGAGCAGTACTTC
NA | TRBJ2-7 | few | TRBV20-1 | CSVKKEDEQYF | TGCAGTGTAAAAAAGGAAGACGAGCAGTACTTC
NA | TRBJ2-3 | many | TRBV7-6 | CASSMEGYGTDTQYF | TGTGCCAGCAGCATGGAGGGTTATGGCACAGATACGCAGTATTTT
NA | TRBJ2-3 | few | TRBV7-3 | CASSFGASSDTQYF | TGTGCCAGCAGCTTTGGGGCGAGTTCAGATACGCAGTATTTT
NA | TRBJ2-7 | NA | TRBV11-2 | CASSLILGWDSTSSSYEQYF | TGTGCCAGCAGCTTAATATTGGGGTGGGACTCCACATCCTCCTCCTACGAGCAGTACTTC
NA | TRBJ2-7 | few | TRBV20-1 | CSACPGNEQYF | TGCAGTGCTTGTCCCGGGAACGAGCAGTACTTC
NA | TRBJ2-4 | NA | TRBV6-2/TRBV6-3 | CASSYPGLTAKNIQYF | TGTGCCAGCAGTTACCCAGGTCTAACAGCCAAAAACATTCAGTACTTC
NA | TRBJ2-3 | many | TRBV12-3/TRBV12-4 | CASSSQSGSGTDTQYF | TGTGCCAGCAGTTCACAGAGTGGGTCCGGCACAGATACGCAGTATTTT
TRBD1 | TRBJ1-2 | many | TRBV2 | CASRRARGAHGYTF | TGTGCCAGCCGGCGAGCCAGGGGGGCGCATGGCTACACCTTC
NA | TRBJ2-7 | few | TRBV20-1 | CSAPGGPYEQYF | TGCAGTGCACCCGGGGGCCCCTACGAGCAGTACTTC
NA | TRBJ1-1 | NA | TRBV25-1 | CASSEYEGNEAFF | TGTGCCAGCAGTGAATATGAGGGTAACGAAGCTTTCTTT
TRBD2 | TRBJ2-5 | many | TRBV7-6 | CASSLYFSGASQETQYF | TGTGCCAGCAGCCTCTATTTTAGCGGGGCCTCCCAAGAGACCCAGTACTTC
TRBD1 | TRBJ1-4 | many | TRBV12-3/TRBV12-4 | CASSLTGGGEKLFF | TGTGCCAGCAGTCTTACAGGGGGCGGCGAAAAACTGTTTTTT
TRBD1 | TRBJ1-6 | few | TRBV13 | CASSLGDRVNSPLHF | TGTGCCAGCAGCTTAGGGGACAGGGTGAATTCACCCCTCCACTTT
NA | TRBJ1-3 | few | TRBV7-9 | CASSLSWDGNTIYF | TGTGCCAGCAGCTTAAGCTGGGATGGAAACACCATATATTTT
TRBD1 | TRBJ2-1 | NA | TRBV10-3 | CAISVGTGEANAPFF | TGTGCCATCAGTGTCGGGACAGGGGAGGCCAACGCCCCGTTCTTC
TRBD2 | TRBJ2-1 | few | TRBV24-1 | CATRPTSGDSSYNEQFF | TGTGCCACCAGGCCCACTAGCGGCGATAGCTCCTACAATGAGCAGTTCTTC
NA | TRBJ1-4 | few | TRBV12-3/TRBV12-4 | CASSYQGTNEKLFF | TGTGCCAGCAGTTATCAGGGGACTAATGAAAAACTGTTTTTT
TRBD2 | TRBJ2-5 | NA | TRBV2 | CASSPRTSGGSIQETQYF | TGTGCCAGCTCACCACGGACTAGCGGGGGATCAATCCAAGAGACCCAGTACTTC
NA | TRBJ1-2 | many | TRBV5-1 | CASSGNYGYTF | TGCGCCAGCAGTGGGAACTATGGCTACACCTTC
NA | TRBJ2-1 | few | TRBV6-1 | CASRPFGGGRAYNEQFF | TGTGCCAGCAGACCCTTTGGGGGTGGACGGGCCTACAATGAGCAGTTCTTC
NA | TRBJ2-1 | NA | TRBV5-4 | CASSSTWDEQFF | TGTGCCAGCAGCTCCACTTGGGATGAGCAGTTCTTC